Listed here are 26 T cell receptor beta chains from one sample, sequenced in a study of T-cell memory formation after mild COVID-19. Via MiXCR, TCRdb re-called the 5' RACE reads, giving one row per CDR3 protein. The sample lists about 130,000 distinct CDR3 sequences, about 6% occurring once. Sequencing was performed on PBMCs or a T cell subset sorted from them (not recorded which). All receptors derive from an adult woman who had mild COVID-19 (a few samples of this study predate the infection). Cell type and time point are not known.

The chain combines TRBV6-5 with TRBJ1-1; 8 nucleotides match TRBD1. With V trimmed by 6 bases and J by 0 bases, 18 bases remained unmatched. The CDR3 totals 19 residues. CDR1 MNHEY and CDR2 SVGAGI come from the germline V gene. The CDR3 nucleotides are TGTGCCAGCAGCTTTTCAATCCGCAGGGGGCCGGGGTTGAACACTGAAGCTTTCTTT. Translating it yields CASSFSIRRGPGLNTEAFF.

The chain employs TRBV10-3 and TRBJ2-7; D unresolved. Germline V gene lookup returns CDR1 ENHRY and CDR2 SYGVKD. Trimming stripped 0 bases from V and 4 bases from J, with 10 bases between. CDR3 length equals 14 residues. CDR3 protein: CAISESPTRYEQYF. In nucleotides, the CDR3 is TGTGCCATCAGTGAGTCGCCCACGCGTTACGAGCAGTACTTC.

This clonotype was observed a handful of times. A junction boundary mismatches the germline segment, possibly from a read error. The J gene is TRBJ1-1, the V gene TRBV3-1; no clear D gene. CDR1 and CDR2 from the germline V gene are LGHDT and YNNKEL (reference sequence). The length of the CDR3 is 15 residues. CDR3 residues: CASSQELLGNTETFF. As DNA, the CDR3 is TGTGCCAGCAGCCAAGAGCTACTAGGGAACACTGAAACTTTCTTT. The full variable domain, its missing parts supplied by reference TRBV3-1 and TRBJ1-1, is DTAVSQTPKYLVTQMGNDKSIKCEQNLGHDTMYWYKQDSKKFLKIMFSYNNKELIINETVPNRFSPKSPDKAHLNLHINSLELGDSAVYFCASSQELLGNTETFFGQGTRLTVV.

This clonotype was recorded at least ten times. The chain has TRBV7-2 and TRBJ2-7; no firm D call. In germline, CDR1 is SGHTA, CDR2 FQGNSA. Trimming removed 3 bases from V and 0 bases from J, with 12 bases in between. The CDR3 sequence is 15 residues long. The CDR3 loop is CASSFPGFDSYEQYF. The CDR3 coding sequence is TGTGCCAGCAGCTTTCCGGGTTTCGACTCCTACGAGCAGTACTTC.

This clonotype has more than one count but fewer than ten. The rearrangement uses TRBV20-1 and TRBJ1-2, with unresolved D. The CDR3 has 12 residues. Trimming stripped 2 bases from V and 0 bases from J, with 4 bases between. CDR1 is DFQATT, CDR2 SNEGSKA, per germline (reference sequence). CDR3 residues: CSARHSNYGYTF. As DNA, the CDR3 is TGCAGTGCTAGACACTCTAACTATGGCTACACCTTC.

This chain connects TRBV7-9 to TRBJ2-6; possibly TRBD1 for D (6 bases). Per the germline V gene, CDR1 is SEHNR and CDR2 is FQNEAQ (reference sequence). This CDR3 is 20 amino acids long. The V end lost 4 bases, the J end lost 0 bases, and 22 bases lay between the germline ends. The CDR3 loop is CASSSPSSDRSPSGANVLTF. CDR3 nucleotides: TGTGCCAGCAGCTCTCCCTCTTCAGACAGGAGCCCCTCTGGGGCCAACGTCCTGACTTTC.

This clonotype was seen a few times. The chain links TRBV4-1 to TRBJ1-1; D is possibly TRBD1 (5 bases). Trimming shortened V by 0 bases and J by 4 bases, and 12 bases separated the two germline ends. There are 15 residues in the CDR3. Germline values: CDR1 MGHRA, CDR2 YSYEKL. CDR3 bases: TGCGCCAGCAGCCAAGATGGAGGGGTGGGCACTGAAGCTTTCTTT. Amino acids: CASSQDGGVGTEAFF.

This clonotype has a count of ten or more. J is TRBJ2-1 and V is TRBV10-3; 8 bases line up with TRBD1. V lost 10 bases, J lost 3 bases, and 2 bases stayed unmatched. The CDR3 spans 12 residues. Germline V CDR1 and CDR2: ENHRY, SYGVKD. In DNA, the CDR3 is TGTGCCACAGGACAGGGCTACAATGAGCAGTTCTTC. It yields the protein CATGQGYNEQFF.

This clonotype turned up a few times. This chain links TRBV7-9 with TRBJ2-2; 13 bases map to TRBD2. Trimming removed 3 bases from V and 0 bases from J; junction bases left unmatched: 4. Per germline, CDR1 SEHNR and CDR2 FQNEAQ (reference sequence). This CDR3 has 18 amino acids. The CDR3 sequence: CASSFPGLAGTNTGELFF. DNA of the CDR3: TGTGCCAGCAGCTTCCCGGGACTAGCGGGGACGAACACCGGGGAGCTGTTTTTT.

This clonotype was counted only a few times. This chain uses TRBV29-1 with TRBJ2-7; TRBD2 aligns across 10 bases. CDR3 length: 16 residues. The V gene end was trimmed by 6 bases and the J gene end by 6 bases; junction bases not matched to a gene: 17. Germline CDR1 reads SQVTM; CDR2 reads ANQGSEA. The CDR3 protein is CSVARGGSGRAGEQYF. CDR3 coding DNA: TGCAGCGTCGCTAGGGGGGGAAGCGGGAGGGCCGGCGAGCAGTACTTC.

This clonotype was counted at least ten times. J is TRBJ2-7 and V is TRBV5-1; D unresolved. Germline loops: CDR1 SGHRS, CDR2 YFSETQ. This CDR3 spans 13 amino acids. The germline V and J ends were trimmed by 2 bases and 7 bases, with 13 bases remaining between them. The CDR3 loop is CASSLELKGEQYF. The CDR3 DNA sequence: TGCGCCAGCAGCTTAGAACTGAAGGGAGAGCAGTACTTC.

This clonotype has only a few counts. V gene TRBV4-3 combines with J gene TRBJ2-1, with 9 positions matching TRBD2. J was trimmed by 16 bases and V by 1 base; bases with no gene match: 8. CDR3 length: 13 amino acids. Germline lookup yields CDR1 LGHNA and CDR2 YSLEER. The CDR3 DNA is TGCGCCAGCAGCCAAGTTCTGGCGGGAGGGGATTTCTTC. Translation: CASSQVLAGGDFF.

A few counts support this clonotype. V is TRBV24-1 and J is TRBJ2-7, with D maybe TRBD2 (6 bases). The V and J ends lost 4 bases and 5 bases respectively, with 14 bases between them. Germline lookup yields CDR1 KGHDR and CDR2 SFDVKD. This CDR3 spans 14 amino acids. The CDR3 reads CATSDPGTDHEQYF. In nucleotides, the CDR3 is TGTGCCACCAGTGACCCAGGGACTGACCACGAGCAGTACTTC.

The sample holds a few counts of this clonotype. This rearrangement joins TRBV20-1 to TRBJ1-1, with D possibly matching TRBD1 (5 bases). The CDR3 extends over 14 amino acids. Between the trimmed V and J ends, which lost 4 bases and 0 bases, there was a span of 12 bases. Germline V gives CDR1 DFQATT, CDR2 SNEGSKA (reference sequence). Here the CDR3 DNA reads TGCAGTGCTATAACAGGAGGTATGAACACTGAAGCTTTCTTT. It yields the protein CSAITGGMNTEAFF.

This clonotype was counted at least ten times. The gene calls are TRBV20-1 and TRBJ2-5; D possibly corresponds to TRBD1 (5 bases). The CDR3 totals 14 residues. CDR1 is DFQATT, CDR2 SNEGSKA, per germline (reference sequence). V was cut by 5 bases and J by 6 bases, with 19 bases left in between. The chain's CDR3 is CSAPGWGPGQTQYF. Here the CDR3 DNA reads TGCAGTGCTCCAGGGTGGGGCCCCGGGCAGACCCAGTACTTC.

This clonotype showed up many times. This CDR3 reads CSANTGGREQFF. The CDR3 DNA sequence: TGCAGTGCAAACACAGGGGGCCGAGAGCAGTTCTTC. The chain employs TRBV20-1 and TRBJ2-1; TRBD1 agrees at 9 bases. The CDR3 runs to 12 residues. Germline CDR1 reads DFQATT; CDR2 reads SNEGSKA (reference sequence). Trimming removed 6 bases from V and 10 bases from J; junction bases left unmatched: 7.

A few counts support this clonotype. The rearrangement joins TRBV2 to TRBJ2-7; D unclear. This CDR3 is 12 amino acids long. Germline CDR1 and CDR2: SNHLY and FYNNEI. V was trimmed by 6 bases and J by 6 bases, leaving 12 bases between them. CDR3 in amino acids: CASSRRLGEQYF. The CDR3 region has the DNA TGTGCCAGCAGCCGCAGGCTTGGCGAGCAGTACTTC.

This clonotype was recorded many times. This chain connects TRBV19 to TRBJ2-1, with a tentative D call TRBD2 (6 bases). V was clipped by 1 base and J by 6 bases, with 25 bases between them. This CDR3 contains 19 residues. CDR1 and CDR2 (germline): LNHDA, SQIVND (reference sequence). The CDR3 DNA sequence: TGTGCCAGTAGTATAGCCAAGGGTTCGGGAGACCATCGGTCCAATGAGCAGTTCTTC. Encoded protein: CASSIAKGSGDHRSNEQFF.

This chain uses TRBV5-1 with TRBJ1-4, with D possibly matching TRBD1 (5 bases). The V gene's germline CDR1 is SGHRS and CDR2 YFSETQ. This CDR3 contains 14 residues. Trimming left V 2 bases short and J 5 bases short, with 10 bases between. CDR3 sequence (DNA): TGCGCCAGCAGCTTCGGGACGGCAAATGAAAAACTGTTTTTT. Residues: CASSFGTANEKLFF.

This sequence joins TRBV6-5 and TRBJ2-5, with a tentative D call TRBD2 (5 bases). Trimming removed 6 bases from V and 3 bases from J, with 17 bases in between. Germline V gene lookup returns CDR1 MNHEY and CDR2 SVGAGI. The CDR3 extends over 15 amino acids. CDR3 DNA: TGTGCCAGCAGGGACGTCGGGGTTTGGGAAGAGACCCAGTACTTC. The encoded protein is CASRDVGVWEETQYF.

At least ten counts were recorded for this clonotype. The chain recombines TRBV20-1 with TRBJ2-7; TRBD2 agrees at 7 bases. CDR1 is DFQATT and CDR2 is SNEGSKA in the germline V gene (reference sequence). J lost 4 bases, V lost 1 base, and 7 bases had no gene match. This CDR3 is built from 14 residues. CDR3 DNA sequence: TGCAGTGCTAGAGGCCTCGCGGGAGATTACGAGCAGTACTTC. It codes for CSARGLAGDYEQYF.

This chain connects TRBV6-1 to TRBJ2-1; 11 bases line up with TRBD1. CDR3 length equals 17 residues. The V and J ends lost 7 bases and 6 bases, in that order; junction bases with no gene match: 14. Germline values: CDR1 MNHNS, CDR2 SASEGT. The CDR3 reads CASTRDRGLTVRNEQFF. The CDR3 DNA reads TGTGCCAGCACCCGGGACAGGGGGTTAACGGTTCGCAATGAGCAGTTCTTC.

A few counts support this clonotype. This sequence joins TRBV30 and TRBJ1-5; D might be TRBD1 (6 bases). Germline CDR1 is GTSNPN and CDR2 is SVGIG (reference sequence). This CDR3 comprises 13 residues. V shed 1 base and J shed 7 bases, with 11 bases lying between them. The CDR3 DNA reads as TGTGCCTGGAGTGAACAGGGCGGGCAGCCCCAGCATTTT. Its translation is CAWSEQGGQPQHF.

The V gene is TRBV5-5, the J gene TRBJ2-4, with D perhaps TRBD1 or TRBD2 (5 bases each). V lost 0 bases and J 0 bases, leaving 16 bases between the germline ends. The germline CDR1 and CDR2 sequences are SGHKS and YYEKEE (reference sequence). The CDR3 loop spans 18 amino acids. The CDR3 protein is CASSLGDARARAKNIQYF. The DNA of the CDR3 is TGTGCCAGCAGCTTGGGGGACGCGAGGGCCCGAGCCAAAAACATTCAGTACTTC.

The chain recombines TRBV7-2 with TRBJ2-5; D may be TRBD1 or TRBD2 (5 bases each). The germline V and J ends were trimmed by 5 bases and 4 bases, with 14 bases remaining between them. CDR1 SGHTA and CDR2 FQGNSA come from the germline V gene. The CDR3 loop spans 14 amino acids. Here the CDR3 reads CASSPEGSGETQYF. The DNA of the CDR3 is TGTGCCAGCAGCCCCGAGGGGTCGGGAGAGACCCAGTACTTC. The entire variable domain, with the rest obtained from reference TRBV7-2 and TRBJ2-5, is as follows: GAGVSQSPSNKVTEKGKDVELRCDPISGHTALYWYRQSLGQGLEFLIYFQGNSAPDKSGLPSDRFSAERTGGSVSTLTIQRTQQEDSAVYLCASSPEGSGETQYFGPGTRLLVL.

A few counts support this clonotype. The J gene is TRBJ1-3, the V gene TRBV3-1; D is perhaps TRBD1 (5 bases). The CDR3 loop spans 17 amino acids. Trimming left V 1 base short and J 1 base short, with 14 bases between. Germline assignment: CDR1 LGHDT and CDR2 YNNKEL (reference sequence). The CDR3 DNA is TGTGCCAGCAGCCAAGGGAGGGGACCCATATCTGGAAACACCATATATTTT. Amino acids: CASSQGRGPISGNTIYF.